Reported below is one T cell receptor beta chain. These data belong to a study of cytomegalovirus exposure and HLA in healthy donors. The PCR was carried out with 60 Vbeta primers and 13 Jbeta primers. Measured with immunoSEQ multiplex PCR; TCRdb has only the in-frame clones, and not every one. The sample has about 190,000 clones, roughly 88% seen once. The trim removed 7 bases at V and 0 bases at J, leaving 6 bases unmatched. This CDR3 spans 15 amino acids. CDR1 and CDR2 from the germline V gene are ENHRY and SYGVKD. The V gene is TRBV10-3, the J gene TRBJ1-3, with 7 bases lining up with TRBD1. This TCR was sampled from a boy between 2 and 10 years old in good health and CMV-seronegative. Sequencing was performed on PBMCs. For the CDR3, the DNA is TGTGCCATCAAGAACACAGGGGACTCTGGAAACACCATATATTTT. Translation: CAIKNTGDSGNTIYF.